This T cell receptor (beta chain) was sequenced for a study of CD8 T cells in Susac syndrome. The V gene lost 0 bases and the J gene lost 0 bases, with 5 bases spanning the gap. The CDR3 is made up of 14 amino acids. Germline loops: CDR1 SGHTA, CDR2 FQGNSA. CD8+ and CD4+ T cells from blood underwent TCR beta sequencing, which was carried out in a high-throughput format. Random hexamers served to reverse transcribe roughly 0.5 to 1 ug RNA. In TCRdb, the immunoSEQ multiplex PCR reads were re-called with MiXCR into one record per CDR3 protein. The sample consists of roughly 130,000 distinct CDR3 sequences, more than 90% of them appearing once.

Sequenced: CD4+ T cells from PBMCs. The clonotype originates from a human donor in good health. The rearrangement links TRBV7-2 to TRBJ1-2; D ambiguous. This CDR3 reads CASSLARANYGYTF. The CDR3 coding sequence is TGTGCCAGCAGCTTAGCGCGCGCTAACTATGGCTACACCTTC.